This T cell receptor beta chain was identified in a study of blood T cell repertoires in COVID-19. Study at large: Material from acute and convalescent COVID-19 was sourced from the United States, Italy and Spain.

This clone showed up just once. Participants had their cohort set by participant-reported clinical history. In the original processing: It was from reference gene primer amplification that nucleated cell counts were estimated. This table comes from immunoSEQ multiplex PCR, and its TCRdb copy is limited to in-frame clones, with some not included. The V and J calls and clone size come from that table; D and trimming were worked out from the DNA. The sample consists of 220,000 or so clones, 70% to 85% of them appearing once. V lost 3 bases, J lost 6 bases, and 19 bases lay in between. The CDR3 contains 16 residues. From germline, CDR1 is SGHVS and CDR2 FQNEAQ.

The source material was PBMCs or T cells enriched from blood (not recorded which). This clonotype originated in a woman in her 40s with acute COVID-19. This chain joins TRBV7-8 and TRBJ2-3; a weak D match, TRBD1 (5 bases). The CDR3 sequence: CASSLGQVRRGDTQYF. In DNA, the CDR3 is TGTGCCAGCAGCTTGGGGCAGGTCAGAAGGGGCGATACGCAGTATTTT.